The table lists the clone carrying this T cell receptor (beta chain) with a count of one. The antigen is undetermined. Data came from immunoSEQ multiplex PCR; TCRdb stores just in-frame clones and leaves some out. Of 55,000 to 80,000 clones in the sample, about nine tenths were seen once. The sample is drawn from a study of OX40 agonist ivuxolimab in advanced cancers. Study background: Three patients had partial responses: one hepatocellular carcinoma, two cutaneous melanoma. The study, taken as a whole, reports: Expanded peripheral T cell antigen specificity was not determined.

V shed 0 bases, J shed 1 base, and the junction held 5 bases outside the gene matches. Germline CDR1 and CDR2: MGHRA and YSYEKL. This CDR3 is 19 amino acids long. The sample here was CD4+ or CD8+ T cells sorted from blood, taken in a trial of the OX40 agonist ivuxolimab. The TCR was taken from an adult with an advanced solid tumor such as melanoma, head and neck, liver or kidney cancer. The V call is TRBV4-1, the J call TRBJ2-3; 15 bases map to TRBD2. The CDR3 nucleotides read TGCGCCAGCAGCCAAGATAGAGGACTAGCGGGGGGGGGCACAGATACGCAGTATTTT. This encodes CASSQDRGLAGGGTDTQYF.